One sample yielded the 5 T cell receptor beta chains listed below, sequenced in a study of T cell changes during pregnancy in multiple sclerosis. Method: immunoSEQ multiplex PCR; TCRdb's copy keeps in-frame clones and lacks some. Of under 110,000 clones listed, about nine tenths are singletons. The specimen comprised peripheral blood, sampled in the second trimester of pregnancy. These receptor sequences come from a female donor with multiple sclerosis, enrolled in a pregnancy study.

The chain joins TRBV6-5 to TRBJ1-1, with no clear D. The V and J ends lost 6 bases and 4 bases respectively, with 12 bases between them. The germline V gene encodes CDR1 MNHEY and CDR2 SVGAGI. The CDR3 is 13 amino acids. CDR3 DNA: TGTGCCAGCAGAGTAGGACTGTTCACTGAAGCTTTCTTT. Translated: CASRVGLFTEAFF.

This clone showed up just once. V gene TRBV7-2 combines with J gene TRBJ1-5; no definite D call. Trimming took off 3 bases at V and 3 bases at J, with 6 bases between the two ends. This CDR3 region has 13 residues. CDR1 is SGHTA and CDR2 is FQGNSA in the germline V gene. CDR3 sequence reads: CASSLGFNQPQHF. As DNA, the CDR3 is TGTGCCAGCAGCTTGGGCTTCAATCAGCCCCAGCATTTT. The full variable domain, completed using reference TRBV7-2 and TRBJ1-5, is GAGVSQSPSNKVTEKGKDVELRCDPISGHTALYWYRQSLGQGLEFLIYFQGNSAPDKSGLPSDRFSAERTGGSVSTLTIQRTQQEDSAVYLCASSLGFNQPQHFGDGTRLSIL.

The chain recombines TRBV28 with TRBJ1-5; D is perhaps TRBD1 (6 bases). The CDR3 consists of 14 residues. Trimming cost V 6 bases and J 2 bases, with 11 bases left between them. Germline CDR1 reads MDHEN; CDR2 reads SYDVKM. The CDR3 coding sequence is TGTGCCAGCAGCCCGGGGGGGCGCAATCAGCCCCAGCATTTT. It specifies CASSPGGRNQPQHF.

V and J are TRBV2 and TRBJ2-7, with TRBD1 matching over 7 bases. Losses at the gene ends were 5 bases for V and 1 base for J; bases not matched to a gene: 5. The CDR3 is 14 residues long. CDR1 is SNHLY and CDR2 is FYNNEI in the germline V gene. CDR3 nucleotides: TGTGCCAGCAGTAAACAGGGGCCATCCTACGAGCAGTACTTC. It codes for CASSKQGPSYEQYF.

DNA of the CDR3: TGTGCCAGTAGTATCCTACCCTACCGGGACAGGGGGCCCCTGACCGACTACGAGCAGTACTTC. As protein: CASSILPYRDRGPLTDYEQYF. The rearrangement links TRBV19 to TRBJ2-7; TRBD1 aligns across 12 bases. Losses at the gene ends were 3 bases for V and 3 bases for J; bases not matched to a gene: 21. CDR1 is LNHDA, CDR2 SQIVND, per germline (reference sequence). The CDR3 extends over 21 amino acids.